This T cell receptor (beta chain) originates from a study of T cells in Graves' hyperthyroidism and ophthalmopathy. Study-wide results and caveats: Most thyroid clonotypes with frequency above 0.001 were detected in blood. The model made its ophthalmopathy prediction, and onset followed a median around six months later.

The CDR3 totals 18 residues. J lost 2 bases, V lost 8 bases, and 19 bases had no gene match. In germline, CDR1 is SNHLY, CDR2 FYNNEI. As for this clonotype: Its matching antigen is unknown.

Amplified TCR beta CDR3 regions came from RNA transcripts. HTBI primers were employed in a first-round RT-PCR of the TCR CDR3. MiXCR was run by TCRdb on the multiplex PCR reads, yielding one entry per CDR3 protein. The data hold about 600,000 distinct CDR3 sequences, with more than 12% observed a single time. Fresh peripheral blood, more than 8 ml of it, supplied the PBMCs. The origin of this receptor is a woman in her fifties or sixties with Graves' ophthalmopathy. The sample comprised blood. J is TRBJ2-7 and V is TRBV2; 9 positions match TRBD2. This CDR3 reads CASQLSLTSGKNTYEQYF. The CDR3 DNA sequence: TGTGCCAGCCAACTATCTCTGACTAGCGGAAAAAACACCTACGAGCAGTACTTC.